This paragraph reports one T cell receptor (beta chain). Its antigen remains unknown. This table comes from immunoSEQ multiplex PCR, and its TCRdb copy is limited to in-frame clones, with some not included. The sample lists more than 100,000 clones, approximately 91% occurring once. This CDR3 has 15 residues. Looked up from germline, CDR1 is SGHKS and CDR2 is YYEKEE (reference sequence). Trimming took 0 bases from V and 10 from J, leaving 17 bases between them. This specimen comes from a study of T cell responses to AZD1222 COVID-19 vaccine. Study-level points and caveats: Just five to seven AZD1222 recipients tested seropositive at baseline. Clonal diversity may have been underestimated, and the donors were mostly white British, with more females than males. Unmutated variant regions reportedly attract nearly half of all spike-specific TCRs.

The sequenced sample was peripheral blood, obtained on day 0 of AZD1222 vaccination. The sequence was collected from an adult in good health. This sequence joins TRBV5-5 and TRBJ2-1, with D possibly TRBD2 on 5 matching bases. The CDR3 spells CASSLEGLDGVEQFF. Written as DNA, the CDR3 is TGTGCCAGCAGCTTGGAGGGCCTAGACGGGGTAGAGCAGTTCTTC.